The source of this TCR beta chain is a study of T cells after somatic rescue of genetic block. Using immunoSEQ multiplex PCR, the repertoire was profiled, and TCRdb retains in-frame clones only, with some absent. The sample lists 55,000 to 75,000 clones, around 92% occurring once. This clonotype originated in a man in his forties. Sequencing was done on a sample of peripheral blood mononuclear cells (PBMCs).

The CDR3 DNA follows: TGTGCCAGCTCACCACGGGGACTAGAATCTGATACGCAGTATTTT. Protein: CASSPRGLESDTQYF. J is TRBJ2-3 and V is TRBV18; 8 bases are shared with TRBD2. Germline CDR1 reads KGHSH; CDR2 reads LQKENI. J gave up 6 bases and V 1 base, and 6 bases lay outside the gene matches. This CDR3 spans 15 amino acids.